This T cell receptor beta chain originates from a study of blood T cells in healthy people across ages (dated by TCRdb to 2015 to 2017). The study in broad terms: In model experiments, roughly one uniquely barcoded TCR beta cDNA molecule per two T cells was captured by template switching. To avoid experimental bias, donors of different ages were spread randomly across the sequencing lanes. Using the same blood draw, the study looked at two additional independent replicas of 1 million unique cDNA reads for two donors, one aged 18 to 30 and the other aged 80 or older. Age-related changes in TCR beta repertoire diversity were measured in the study by deep sequencing normalized with unique cDNA molecular identifiers. Donors were grouped into four age groups: young (average roughly 15 years), middle-aged (39), aged (about 59) and long-lived (around 80). Beyond this particular receptor, the publication reports: Bulk unsorted PBMC profiling prevented conclusive comparison of naive and antigen-experienced compartments. Because the CMV infection status of the donors was unknown, age-related changes in expanded clonotypes may potentially have been confounded. Total diversity estimates from one million sequenced T cells were considered lower bounds and underestimates. Compared with the aged group, more naive CD4+ T cells, fewer expanded clones and increased TCR diversity were shown by the long-lived group, suggesting age selection. The percentage of naive T cells measured by flow cytometry correlated strongly with observed TCR beta diversity. Observed TCR beta diversity per million T cells fell roughly linearly with age, and a significant reduction was already apparent by age roughly 41.

The trim is 3 bases for V and 1 base for J, with a gap of 6 bases between the germline ends. The CDR3 measures 12 amino acids from cysteine to phenylalanine. The entry retains the CDR3 DNA only, 36 bases that are in frame from base 1. Taken from the germline V gene (reference sequence), the CDR1 and CDR2 loops are DFQATT and SNEGSKA. On this clonotype: What antigen it recognizes has not been identified. No base quality information exists; no much larger clone differs at one position.

The library relied on 5' RACE. Sequencing relied on an Illumina HiSeq 2500. A second PCR of roughly 6 to 11 cycles was run with a J-beta primer mix and a sample-barcoded 5' primer. Each TCR beta cDNA molecule received a unique molecular identifier from a template-switch 5' adaptor carrying 12 random nucleotides. At least 3 million CDR3-containing paired-end reads were obtained from each sample. All of the RNA was converted into first-strand cDNA using the Mint cDNA synthesis kit, with a TRBC-specific oligonucleotide serving as the primer. All cDNA was treated with uracil-DNA glycosylase and then went through a first 18-cycle PCR with the universal primers M1SS and BC2_uni_R. The authors' analysis ran thus. Each sample was normalized by randomly selecting 1 million high-quality reads, each carrying a distinct molecular identifier. Reads with shared molecular identifiers were discarded instead of being binned into consensus sequences. CDR3 identification, clonotype clustering and error correction used MiTCR with a Q25 quality threshold and the strictest error-elimination algorithm. Lower-bound total TCR beta diversity was estimated with a nonparametric unseen species model using Euler transformation. TCRdb trimmed public reads at Q25 via fastp, called clones via MiXCR and kept in-frame beta chains. Each record represents a unique CDR3 protein, reported with the most common genes and DNA among its rows. These V and J calls are TCRdb output, not the study's own analysis. This sample gives approximately 1,100,000 distinct CDR3 sequences in total; less than 50% of them show up just once. The ten largest clones add up to approximately 20% of the sample.

The donors were 40 or so Caucasian individuals from Russia, aged roughly 6 to 95 years, who were systemically healthy. About 10 milliliters of peripheral blood were collected from each donor into EDTA-treated Vacutainer tubes. Ficoll-Paque density-gradient centrifugation was used to isolate PBMCs, with at least 6.5 million obtained per sample. Trizol reagent was used to extract total RNA from the PBMCs, yielding at least 6 micrograms per sample. Naive CD45RAhigh/CD27high T cell percentages were measured by flow cytometry on a PBMC aliquot from every donor. This receptor was taken from a woman aged 55-69 years in good health. The sequence is built from TRBV20-1 and TRBJ1-2, with no D gene named confidently. Sequenced: blood. The nucleotide sequence is TGCAGTGCTAGGCAGGATAACTATGGCTACACCTTC. Translation gives CSARQDNYGYTF.